Following are 6 T cell receptor beta chains from one sample sequenced in a study of a mutant IDH1 vaccine in newly diagnosed glioma. No antigen is known for these receptors. Time point denoted: week 5, during vaccination. Every vaccine dose comprised 300 ug of mutant IDH1 20-mer peptide plus topical imiquimod. The data were produced by immunoSEQ multiplex PCR, yet TCRdb's version contains in-frame clones alone and is incomplete. Of tens of thousands of clones in the sample, more than 65% were seen once. The input for sequencing was PBMCs, taken from a glioma patient whose treatment included an IDH1 peptide vaccine. These receptor sequences come from a man between 40 and 49 years old with glioma. Some clones in this sample may be carry-over from other donors' samples.

Here the CDR3 reads CASSEHFGKNEAFF. CDR3 nucleotides: TGTGCCAGCAGTGAACATTTTGGCAAGAATGAAGCTTTCTTT. The chain combines TRBV6-1 with TRBJ1-1; no firm D call. Deletions cut 2 bases from V and 7 bases from J, with 14 bases between. The CDR3 runs 14 residues. The germline gives CDR1 MNHNS, CDR2 SASEGT.

The chain is built from TRBV9 and TRBJ2-1, with a tentative D call TRBD1 (6 bases). The CDR3 has 12 residues. The germline CDR1 and CDR2 sequences are SGDLS and YYNGEE. Trimming took off 3 bases at V and 9 bases at J, with 10 bases between the two ends. CDR3 DNA: TGTGCCAGCAGCGCGGGACACTCTGAGCAGTTCTTC. It yields the protein CASSAGHSEQFF.

The chain uses TRBV6-7 and TRBJ1-1; maybe TRBD1 (6 bases). TRBV6-7 falls under the ORF class, with uncertain function. The V end lost 4 bases, the J end lost 1 base, and 16 bases lay between the germline ends. The CDR3 has 16 amino acids. In nucleotides, the CDR3 is TGTGCCAGCAGTTCCCAAATTTGGGGGCAGAACACTGAAGCTTTCTTT. Translated, it gives CASSSQIWGQNTEAFF.

V and J are TRBV6-5 and TRBJ2-3; D call uncertain. Looked up from germline, CDR1 is MNHEY and CDR2 is SVGAGI. Trimming cost V 2 bases and J 0 bases, with 3 bases left between them. The CDR3 totals 13 residues. The CDR3: CASSYGSTDTQYF. The CDR3 DNA reads as TGTGCCAGCAGTTACGGGAGCACAGATACGCAGTATTTT.

The chain links TRBV7-2 to TRBJ2-3; D is unclear. V was shortened by 5 bases and J by 3 bases, with 9 bases between the two germline ends. There are 13 residues in the CDR3. Germline-derived CDR1 and CDR2 are SGHTA and FQGNSA. CDR3 nucleotides: TGTGCCAGCAGCGTCAAGTGGACAGATACGCAGTATTTT. The encoded protein is CASSVKWTDTQYF. Full variable domain (outside the CDR3, taken from reference TRBV7-2 and TRBJ2-3): GAGVSQSPSNKVTEKGKDVELRCDPISGHTALYWYRQSLGQGLEFLIYFQGNSAPDKSGLPSDRFSAERTGGSVSTLTIQRTQQEDSAVYLCASSVKWTDTQYFGPGTRLTVL.

V usage is TRBV10-2 and J usage is TRBJ1-6, with D perhaps matching TRBD1 (6 bases). Germline-derived CDR1 and CDR2 are WSHSY and SAAADI. The CDR3 covers 14 residues. V lost 5 bases, J lost 9 bases, and 14 bases lay in between. CDR3 protein: CASSPGGGSSPLHF. CDR3 coding DNA: TGCGCCAGCAGTCCCGGAGGGGGTAGTTCACCCCTCCACTTT.